This entry concerns a single T cell receptor beta chain. Ten or more counts support this clone. It has no known antigen specificity. Base qualities were left out, and no much larger clone turns up one base away. These data come from a study of T cells after posttransplantation cyclophosphamide (dated by TCRdb to about 2016). Regarding the study in general: The study tracked T cell repertoire reconstitution by TRB sequencing after myeloablative bone marrow transplantation using posttransplantation cyclophosphamide as GVHD prophylaxis. Samples from a few dozen PTCy-treated patients, along with samples from roughly 16 of their related bone marrow donors, underwent antigen receptor sequencing. Blood from every one of the approximately 36 PTCy patients who had 1-year posttransplant specimens underwent TRB sequencing. In 3 patients, up to roughly 3 additional blood samples taken between 2 and 5.2 years after transplant also underwent TRB sequencing, as did pretransplant blood from several patients. Because TRA and TRB clonality were tightly correlated in fewer than 10 samples, subsequent TCR analyses were focused on TRB only. Public TRB sequences were searched against a database of over 3,000 sequences associated with responses to pathogens, tumor antigens, self-antigens and alloantigens. Overall results and qualifications from the work: The TRB repertoires of T cells infiltrating skin or the GI tract showed only limited overlap with the TRB repertoires found in blood. Across the approximately 42 patients, TRB clonality was highly associated with recipient CMV seropositivity and CMV reactivation, and diversity with PTCy was similar to that in the CNI/methotrexate controls. Donor-recipient similarity was low at 1-2 months but increased during the first year, and donor CD8+ memory clones often dominated later blood repertoires.

Counted from cysteine to phenylalanine, this CDR3 has 14 amino acids. This entry keeps only the CDR3 DNA: 42 bases, framed from base 1. Via the germline V gene, CDR1 is SGHTA and CDR2 FQGNSA. At the junction V is shortened by 5 bases and J by 6 bases; bases outside the gene matches: 10. Genomic DNA was used for TRB sequencing, which was performed with the immunoSEQ assay at survey resolution or with the hsTCRB kit. In the source study's methods: The immunoSEQ software handled initial read processing, and the LymphoSeq R package was used for repertoire analyses. Clonality was calculated as 1 minus normalized Shannon entropy, and the Gini coefficient was also calculated for each TRB dataset. To infer phenotypes in unsorted samples, TRB sequences from sorted subsets of the recipient or donor were mapped onto the unsorted samples of the same recipient. TCRdb re-hosts the immuneACCESS table, in-frame sequences only. Its copies lack some clones; in the studies checked, an unresolved V gene accounts for under half of them, and the cause for the rest is not known. V, J and clone size are those of that table, while D and trimming were read from the DNA. Listed for this sample are roughly 34,000 clones, none observed only a single time. The ten largest clones add up to around 5% of the sample.

Peripheral blood samples were provided by related bone marrow donors on the day of marrow donation. Peripheral blood and bone marrow mononuclear cells were isolated by Ficoll-Hypaque density centrifugation and cryopreserved. Sequences were obtained from PBMCs. The receptor was derived from a woman aged 25 to 45 in good health and a related stem cell transplant donor. The chain is assembled from TRBV7-2 and TRBJ2-7, with 7 bases aligning to TRBD1. Here the CDR3 is given as CASSPKTGFSEQYF. The nucleotides are TGTGCCAGCAGCCCCAAGACAGGGTTCAGCGAGCAGTACTTC.